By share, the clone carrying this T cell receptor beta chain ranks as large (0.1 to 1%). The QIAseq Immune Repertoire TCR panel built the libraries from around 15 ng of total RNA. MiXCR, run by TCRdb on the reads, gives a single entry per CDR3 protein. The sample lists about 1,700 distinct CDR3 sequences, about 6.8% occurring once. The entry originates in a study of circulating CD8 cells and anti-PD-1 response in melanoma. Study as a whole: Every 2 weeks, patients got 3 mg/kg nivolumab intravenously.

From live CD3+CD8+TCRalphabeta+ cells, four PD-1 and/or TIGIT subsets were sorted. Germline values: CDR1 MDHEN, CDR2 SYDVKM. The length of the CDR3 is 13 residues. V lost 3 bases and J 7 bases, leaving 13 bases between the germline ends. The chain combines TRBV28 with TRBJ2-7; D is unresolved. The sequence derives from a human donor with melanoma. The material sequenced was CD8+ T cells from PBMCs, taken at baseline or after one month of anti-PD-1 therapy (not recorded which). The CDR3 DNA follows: TGTGCCAGCAGTTTCTCAGTCAGTCAGGAGCAGTACTTC. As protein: CASSFSVSQEQYF.